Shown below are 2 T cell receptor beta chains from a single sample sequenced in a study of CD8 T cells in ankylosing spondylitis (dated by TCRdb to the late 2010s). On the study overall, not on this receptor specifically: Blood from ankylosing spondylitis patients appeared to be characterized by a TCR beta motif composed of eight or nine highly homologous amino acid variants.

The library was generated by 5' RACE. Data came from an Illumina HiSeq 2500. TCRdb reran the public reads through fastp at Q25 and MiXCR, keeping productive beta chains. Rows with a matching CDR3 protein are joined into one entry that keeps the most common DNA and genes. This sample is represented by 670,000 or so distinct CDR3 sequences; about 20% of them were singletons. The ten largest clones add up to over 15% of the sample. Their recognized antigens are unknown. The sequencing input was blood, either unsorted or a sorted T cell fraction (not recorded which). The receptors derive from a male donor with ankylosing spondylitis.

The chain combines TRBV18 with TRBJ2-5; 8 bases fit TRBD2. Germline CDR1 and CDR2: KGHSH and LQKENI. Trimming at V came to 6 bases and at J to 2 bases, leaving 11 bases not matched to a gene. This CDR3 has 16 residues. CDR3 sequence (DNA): TGTGCCAGCTCTCCCTCGGCGGGGGGACTTCAAGAGACCCAGTACTTC. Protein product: CASSPSAGGLQETQYF.

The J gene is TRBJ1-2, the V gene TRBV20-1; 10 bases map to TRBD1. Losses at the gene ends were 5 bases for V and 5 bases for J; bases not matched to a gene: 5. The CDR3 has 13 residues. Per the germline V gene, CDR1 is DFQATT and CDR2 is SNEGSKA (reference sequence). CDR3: CSARDRGGYGYTF. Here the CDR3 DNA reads TGCAGTGCTCGGGACAGGGGAGGGTATGGCTACACCTTC.